The present TCR beta chain was sequenced within a study of blood T cell repertoires in COVID-19. Authors' methods: Amplification of reference gene primers was used by the study to estimate nucleated cell counts. Only in-frame clones appear in the TCRdb table, and some are missing; sequencing was by immunoSEQ multiplex PCR. The V and J calls and the clone size are those of that table, but D and trimming were determined from the DNA. The table includes tens of thousands of clones, around 87% detected once. Trimming took 6 bases from V and 4 from J; bases not matched to a gene: 8. This CDR3 has 16 residues. The germline V gene has CDR1 LNHDA and CDR2 SQIVND (reference sequence).

This TCR was recovered from a human donor with acute or convalescent COVID-19. The donor label of this sample is uncertain. The chain combines TRBV19 with TRBJ2-1; 11 bases match TRBD2. Sequencing was done on a sample of peripheral blood. In nucleotides, the CDR3 is TGTGCCAGTAGGCCTAGCGGGGGGACATCTTACAATGAGCAGTTCTTC. Its translation: CASRPSGGTSYNEQFF.